The 4 T cell receptor beta chains below come from one sample, sequenced in a study of early stage breast cancer tumors. The data were produced by immunoSEQ multiplex PCR, yet TCRdb's version contains in-frame clones alone and is incomplete. The table records 39,000 or so clones, 55% to 75% of them present only once. The sequencing sample was made of blood. These receptors were obtained from a person aged 45 to 59 with breast cancer.

This clone was counted only a few times. The chain is built from TRBV18 and TRBJ1-2, with TRBD1 matching over 8 bases. Germline V gene data show CDR1 as KGHSH and CDR2 as LQKENI. The CDR3 extends over 13 amino acids. After removal of 3 bases from V and 8 bases from J, the junction contained 5 bases not matched to a gene. The CDR3 is CASSPGQGQGYTF. In DNA form, the CDR3 reads TGTGCCAGCTCACCCGGACAGGGTCAGGGCTACACCTTC.

This clone was seen more than once but under ten times. The CDR3 nucleotides are TGTGCCAGCAGTCCTCAACAGGTGAACTATGGCTACACCTTC. This encodes CASSPQQVNYGYTF. The chain links TRBV28 to TRBJ1-2, with a tentative D call TRBD1 (5 bases). The germline V gene encodes CDR1 MDHEN and CDR2 SYDVKM. Trimming removed 5 bases from V and 2 bases from J, with 12 bases in between. This CDR3 comprises 14 residues.

This chain uses TRBV11-3 with TRBJ2-1; 14 bases match TRBD2. Germline-derived CDR1 and CDR2 are SGHNT and YENEEA. The length of the CDR3 is 15 residues. Trimming at V came to 5 bases and at J to 10 bases, leaving 7 bases not matched to a gene. CDR3 sequence reads: CASSVSGLAGGEQFF. The CDR3 DNA sequence: TGTGCCAGCAGCGTATCAGGACTAGCGGGAGGAGAGCAGTTCTTC.

DNA of the CDR3: TGTGCCAGCAGCCTTCTAGCGGGAGACTGGAATGAGCAGTTCTTC. This codes for CASSLLAGDWNEQFF. This chain joins TRBV9 and TRBJ2-1; 10 bases are a match to TRBD2. The CDR3 consists of 15 residues. After removal of 4 bases from V and 7 bases from J, the junction contained 8 bases not matched to a gene. Germline lookup yields CDR1 SGDLS and CDR2 YYNGEE.